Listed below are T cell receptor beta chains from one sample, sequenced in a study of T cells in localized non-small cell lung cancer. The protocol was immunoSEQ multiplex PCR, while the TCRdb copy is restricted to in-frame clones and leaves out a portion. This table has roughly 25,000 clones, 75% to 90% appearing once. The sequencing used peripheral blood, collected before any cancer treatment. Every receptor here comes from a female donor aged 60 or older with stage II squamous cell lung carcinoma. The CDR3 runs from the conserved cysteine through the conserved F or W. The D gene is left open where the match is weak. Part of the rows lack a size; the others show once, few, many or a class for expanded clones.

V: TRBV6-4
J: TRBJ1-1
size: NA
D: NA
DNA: TGTGCCAGCAGTGACAGGGGCGGGCTGAAGGCTTTCTTT
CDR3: CASSDRGGLKAFF

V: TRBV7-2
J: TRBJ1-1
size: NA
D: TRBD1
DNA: TGTGCCAGCAGCGAGCAGGGGGCTTGGGACACTGAAGCTTTCTTT
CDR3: CASSEQGAWDTEAFF

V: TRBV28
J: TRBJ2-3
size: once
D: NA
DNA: TGTGCCAGCAGCCGGCCGGGGTCGGGTACAGATACGCAGTATTTT
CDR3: CASSRPGSGTDTQYF

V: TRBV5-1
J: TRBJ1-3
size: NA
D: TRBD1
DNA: TGCGCCAGCAGCTTGGCCAAGAGGACAGGGGCTGGAAACACCATATATTTT
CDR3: CASSLAKRTGAGNTIYF

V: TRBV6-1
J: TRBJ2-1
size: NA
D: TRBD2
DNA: TGTGCCAGCAGTGAAGAGTGGGAGGGGAATGAGCAGTTCTTC
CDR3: CASSEEWEGNEQFF

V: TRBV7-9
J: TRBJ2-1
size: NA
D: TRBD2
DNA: TGTGCCAGCAGCTCGGGACTAGCGGGGGGCAAAGACAATGAGCAGTTCTTC
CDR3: CASSSGLAGGKDNEQFF

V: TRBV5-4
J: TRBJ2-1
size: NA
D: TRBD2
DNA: TGTGCCAGCAGCCCTAGCGGGAGTCTGAACAATGAGCAGTTCTTC
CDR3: CASSPSGSLNNEQFF

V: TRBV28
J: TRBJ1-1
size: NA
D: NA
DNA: TGTGCCAGCACTTTAGGAGGGCTCCTAAAGGACACTGAAGCTTTCTTT
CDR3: CASTLGGLLKDTEAFF

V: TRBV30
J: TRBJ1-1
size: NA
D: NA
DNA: TGTGCCTGGAACCAGGGGGAAGCTTTCTTT
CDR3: CAWNQGEAFF

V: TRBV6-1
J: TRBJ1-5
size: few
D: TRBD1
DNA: TGTGCCACCTTTGCTGGACAGGCTAATCAGCCCCAGCATTTT
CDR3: CATFAGQANQPQHF

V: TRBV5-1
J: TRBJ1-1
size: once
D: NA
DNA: TGCGCCAGCAGCTTGGGTGGGACATTGCAAGGCACTGAAGCTTTCTTT
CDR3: CASSLGGTLQGTEAFF

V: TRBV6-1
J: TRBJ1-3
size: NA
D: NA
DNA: TGTGCCAGTCCCTCTGGAGTCGTCTCTGGAAACACCATATATTTT
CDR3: CASPSGVVSGNTIYF

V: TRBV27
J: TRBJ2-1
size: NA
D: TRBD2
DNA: TGTGCCAGCAGACAACCCCTCGGCGGGAGGGCAACCTTCAACAATGAGCAGTTCTTC
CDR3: CASRQPLGGRATFNNEQFF

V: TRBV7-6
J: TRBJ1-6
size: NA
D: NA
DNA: TGTGCCAGCAGCCCCAGCGCCCTTGGGAATTCACCCCTCCACTTT
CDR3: CASSPSALGNSPLHF

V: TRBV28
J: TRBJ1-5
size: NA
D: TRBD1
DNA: TGTGCCAGCAGTCGACAGGGGAATCAGCCCCAGCATTTT
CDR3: CASSRQGNQPQHF

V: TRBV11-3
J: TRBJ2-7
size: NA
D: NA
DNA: TGTGCCAGCAGCTTAGCGGTTGGCGGGCTCACCTACGAGCAGTACTTC
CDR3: CASSLAVGGLTYEQYF

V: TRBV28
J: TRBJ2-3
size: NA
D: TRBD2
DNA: TGTGCCAGCAGCCTCAGCGGGGGAGCCACAGATACGCAGTATTTT
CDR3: CASSLSGGATDTQYF

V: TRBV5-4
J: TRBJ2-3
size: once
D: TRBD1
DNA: TGTGCCAGCAGCTTGCCTGCGGGACAGGGGGCCGAGCTTACGCAGTATTTT
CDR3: CASSLPAGQGAELTQYF

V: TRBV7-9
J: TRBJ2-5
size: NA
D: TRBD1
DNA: TGTGCCAGCAGCTCCCGGGACAGGGACACCGAGACCCAGTACTTC
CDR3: CASSSRDRDTETQYF

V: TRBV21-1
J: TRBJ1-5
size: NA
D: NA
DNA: TGTGCCAGCTCGTTTAAAGGGGACAGAAATCAGCCCCAGCATTTT
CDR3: CASSFKGDRNQPQHF

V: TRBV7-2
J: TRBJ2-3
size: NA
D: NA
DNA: TGTGCCAGCAGCTACTTTACAGATACGCAGTATTTT
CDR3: CASSYFTDTQYF

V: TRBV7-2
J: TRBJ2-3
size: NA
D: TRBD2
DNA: TGTGCCAGCAGCTTAGCCATAGCGGGAGTGGCAGATACGCAGTATTTT
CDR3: CASSLAIAGVADTQYF

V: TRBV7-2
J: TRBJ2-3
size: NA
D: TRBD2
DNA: TGTGCCAGCAGCTTAAGAGGGACTAGTGAAGATACGCAGTATTTT
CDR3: CASSLRGTSEDTQYF

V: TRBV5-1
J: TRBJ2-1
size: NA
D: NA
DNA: TGCGCCAGCAGCTTGGTGGGGGAAGAGCAGTTCTTC
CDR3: CASSLVGEEQFF

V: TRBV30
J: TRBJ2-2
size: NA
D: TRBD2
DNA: TGTGCCTGGAGTCCTCTAGCGGGGGTAACCGGGGAGCTGTTTTTT
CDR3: CAWSPLAGVTGELFF

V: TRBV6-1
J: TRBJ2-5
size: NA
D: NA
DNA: TGTGCCAGCAGTGAATCTAGGCGTGAGACCCAGTACTTC
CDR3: CASSESRRETQYF

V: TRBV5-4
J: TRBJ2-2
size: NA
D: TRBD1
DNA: TGTGCCAGCAGGCGAACAGGGGGGAGTAACACCGGGGAGCTGTTTTTT
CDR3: CASRRTGGSNTGELFF

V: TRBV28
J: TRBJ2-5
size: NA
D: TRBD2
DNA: TGTGCCAGCAGTGGGACTAGCGGCGCCTATGCGTTGGATGCCCAGTACTTC
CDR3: CASSGTSGAYALDAQYF

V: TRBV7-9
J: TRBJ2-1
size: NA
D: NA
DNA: TGTGCCAGCAGCTCAACTAAGAGCGTCGGTGACCAGTTCTTC
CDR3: CASSSTKSVGDQFF

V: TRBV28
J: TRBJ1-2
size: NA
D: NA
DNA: TGTGCCAGCCGCCTCGGCAGTAACTATGGCTACACCTTC
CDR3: CASRLGSNYGYTF

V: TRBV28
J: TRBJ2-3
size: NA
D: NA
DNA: TGTGCCAGCAGTTTGATGGGAGGCGCTAAGTATTTT
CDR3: CASSLMGGAKYF

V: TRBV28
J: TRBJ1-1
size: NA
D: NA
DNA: TGTGCCAGCAGTTTCTCTCTAATGAACACTGAAGCTTTCTTT
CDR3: CASSFSLMNTEAFF

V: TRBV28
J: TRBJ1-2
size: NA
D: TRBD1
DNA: TGTGCCAGCAGTCTCTCGGCACAGGGGGTCGGCTACACCTTC
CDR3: CASSLSAQGVGYTF

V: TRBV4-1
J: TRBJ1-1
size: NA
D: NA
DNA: TGCGCCAGCAGCCAAGGGGGTGGGCCGAACACTGAAGCTTTCTTT
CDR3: CASSQGGGPNTEAFF

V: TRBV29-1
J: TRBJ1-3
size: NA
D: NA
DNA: TGCAGCGTCGATTCTTCAGGGAGCGGTGGAAACACCATATATTTT
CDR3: CSVDSSGSGGNTIYF

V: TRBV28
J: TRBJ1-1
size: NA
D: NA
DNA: TGTGCCAGCAGTGGACGCCAGGGGTGGTTTGAAGCTTTCTTT
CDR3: CASSGRQGWFEAFF

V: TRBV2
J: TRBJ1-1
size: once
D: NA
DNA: TGTGCCAGCAGTGAAGGGGGCGCCCGGAACACTGAAGCTTTCTTT
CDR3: CASSEGGARNTEAFF

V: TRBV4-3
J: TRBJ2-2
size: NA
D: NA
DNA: TGCGCCAGCAGCCAAGATCCCCAGGGACGGACCGGGGAGCTGTTTTTT
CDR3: CASSQDPQGRTGELFF

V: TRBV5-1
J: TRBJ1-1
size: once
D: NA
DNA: TGCGCCAGCAGCTCGGAGCTAGTCATGAACACTGAAGCTTTCTTT
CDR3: CASSSELVMNTEAFF

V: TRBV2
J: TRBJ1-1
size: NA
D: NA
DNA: TGTGCCAGCCAAAGTCAGGGGTTGGCTGAAGCTTTCTTT
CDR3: CASQSQGLAEAFF

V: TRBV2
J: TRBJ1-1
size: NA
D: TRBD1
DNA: TGTGCCAGCAGTACCCAGGGGGTAGTTACTGAAGCTTTCTTT
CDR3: CASSTQGVVTEAFF

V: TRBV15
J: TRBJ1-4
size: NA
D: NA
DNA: TGTGCCACCAGCTCCCTCAATGAAAAACTGTTTTTT
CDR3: CATSSLNEKLFF

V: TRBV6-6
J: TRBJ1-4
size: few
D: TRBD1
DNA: TGTGCCAGCAGGCTCCCGGGACAGGGTGATGAAAAACTGTTTTTT
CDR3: CASRLPGQGDEKLFF

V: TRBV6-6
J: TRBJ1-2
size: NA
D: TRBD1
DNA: TGTGCCAGCAACCCAACAGGGGGCTCTGGCTACACCTTC
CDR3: CASNPTGGSGYTF

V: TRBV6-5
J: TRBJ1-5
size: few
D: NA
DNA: TGTGCCAGCAGGGCCAACAACCAGCCCCAGCATTTT
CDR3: CASRANNQPQHF

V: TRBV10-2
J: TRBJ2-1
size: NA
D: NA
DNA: TGCGCCAGCACGTTAGACAATGAGCAGTTCTTC
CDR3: CASTLDNEQFF

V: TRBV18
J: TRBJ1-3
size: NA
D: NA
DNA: TGTGCCAGCTCACCTGCTTGGTCCTCTGGAAACACCATATATTTT
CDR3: CASSPAWSSGNTIYF

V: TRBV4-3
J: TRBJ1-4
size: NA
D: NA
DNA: TGCGCCAGCAGCCAAGATCGGCAGGACCAGCCTGCAACTAATGAAAAACTGTTTTTT
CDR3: CASSQDRQDQPATNEKLFF

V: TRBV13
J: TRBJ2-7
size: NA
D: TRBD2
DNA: TGTGCCAGCAGCTTCGGACTAGCGGGCTACGTCGGGGACGAGCAGTACTTC
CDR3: CASSFGLAGYVGDEQYF

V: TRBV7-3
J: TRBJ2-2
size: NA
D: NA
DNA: TGTGCCAGCAGCTCCATCAGGGGTACCGGGGAGCTGTTTTTT
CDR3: CASSSIRGTGELFF

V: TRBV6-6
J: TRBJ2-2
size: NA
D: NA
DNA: TGTGCCAGCAGTTACTACGGGACGCCTGTTACCGGGGAGCTGTTTTTT
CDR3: CASSYYGTPVTGELFF

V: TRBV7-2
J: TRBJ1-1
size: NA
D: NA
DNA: TGTGCCAGCAGCTTAGTCGGAGGTTTAGGGGGTGAAGCTTTCTTT
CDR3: CASSLVGGLGGEAFF

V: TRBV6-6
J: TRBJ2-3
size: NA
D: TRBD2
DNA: TGTGCCAGCAGTCCGTTAGCGGGGGGGCCCGGAGATACGCAGTATTTT
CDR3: CASSPLAGGPGDTQYF

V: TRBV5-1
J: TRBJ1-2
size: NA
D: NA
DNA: TGCGCCAGCAGCTTGGAACCCGCCAACTATGGCTACACCTTC
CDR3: CASSLEPANYGYTF

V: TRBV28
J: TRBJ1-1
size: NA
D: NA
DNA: TGTGCCAGCACCAAAAGGCGGGCGTACACTGAAGCTTTCTTT
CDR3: CASTKRRAYTEAFF

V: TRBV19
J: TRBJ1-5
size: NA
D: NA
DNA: TGTGCCAGTAGTATACGGGTAGGCAATCAGCCCCAGCATTTT
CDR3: CASSIRVGNQPQHF

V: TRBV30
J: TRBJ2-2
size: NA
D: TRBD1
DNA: TGTGCCCTCAGGACAGGGGCGAACACCGGGGAGCTGTTTTTT
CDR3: CALRTGANTGELFF

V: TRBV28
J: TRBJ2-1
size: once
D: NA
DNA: TGTGCCAGCAGTTTAACAAGGGGCGCGGGCAATGAGCAGTTCTTC
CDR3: CASSLTRGAGNEQFF

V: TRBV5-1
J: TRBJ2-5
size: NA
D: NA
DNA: TGCGCCAGCCGGCCAGAGGGTTACGGTTCTGAGACCCAGTACTTC
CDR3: CASRPEGYGSETQYF

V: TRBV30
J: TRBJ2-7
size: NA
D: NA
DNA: TGTGCCTGGAGTGTACACAAAGCCTACGAGCAGTACTTC
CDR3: CAWSVHKAYEQYF